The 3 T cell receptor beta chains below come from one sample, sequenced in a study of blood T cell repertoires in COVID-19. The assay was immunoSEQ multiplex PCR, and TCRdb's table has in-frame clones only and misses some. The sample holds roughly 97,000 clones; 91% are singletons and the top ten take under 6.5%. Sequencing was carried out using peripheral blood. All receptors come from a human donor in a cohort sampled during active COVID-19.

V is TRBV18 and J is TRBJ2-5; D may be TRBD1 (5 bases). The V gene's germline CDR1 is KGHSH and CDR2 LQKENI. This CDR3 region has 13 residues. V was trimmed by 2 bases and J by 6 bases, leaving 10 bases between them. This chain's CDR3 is CASSPSGLKTQYF. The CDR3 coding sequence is TGTGCCAGCTCACCATCAGGGCTAAAGACCCAGTACTTC.

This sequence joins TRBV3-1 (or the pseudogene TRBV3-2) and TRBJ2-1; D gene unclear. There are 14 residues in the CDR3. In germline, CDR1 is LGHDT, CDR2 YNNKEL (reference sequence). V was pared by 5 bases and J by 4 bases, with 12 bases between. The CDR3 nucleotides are TGTGCCAGCAGCTCCCGGCCGGGTTACAATGAGCAGTTCTTC. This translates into CASSSRPGYNEQFF.

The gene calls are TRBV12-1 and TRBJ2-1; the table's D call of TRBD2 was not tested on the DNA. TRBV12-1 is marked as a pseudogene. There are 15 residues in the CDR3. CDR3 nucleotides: TGTGCCACCCAAACCCCGGGACTAGTTCTGAATGAGCAGTTCTTC. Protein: CATQTPGLVLNEQFF.